The 20 T cell receptor beta chains below were found in one sample sequenced in a study of blood T cell repertoires in COVID-19. The repertoire was sequenced with immunoSEQ multiplex PCR; TCRdb's copy has only in-frame clones and lacks some. The table lists about 210,000 clones, 80% to 85% of them singletons. What was sequenced was peripheral blood. These receptors all stem from a woman aged 70-85 years with COVID-19, enrolled during active disease.

This chain connects TRBV7-2 to TRBJ1-4; D is ambiguous. V lost 5 bases to trimming and J lost 4 bases, with 11 bases between them. The CDR3 length is 14 residues. Germline loops: CDR1 SGHTA, CDR2 FQGNSA. CDR3 coding DNA: TGTGCCAGCAGCAGGGTTGCGGGTAATGAAAAACTGTTTTTT. Translating it yields CASSRVAGNEKLFF. Complete variable domain (other parts from reference TRBV7-2 and TRBJ1-4): GAGVSQSPSNKVTEKGKDVELRCDPISGHTALYWYRQSLGQGLEFLIYFQGNSAPDKSGLPSDRFSAERTGGSVSTLTIQRTQQEDSAVYLCASSRVAGNEKLFFGSGTQLSVL.

V usage is TRBV11-3 and J usage is TRBJ2-1; TRBD2 agrees at 7 bases. There are 15 residues in the CDR3. V trimming: 3 bases; J trimming: 2 bases; junction bases outside the gene matches: 4. Per the germline V gene, CDR1 is SGHNT and CDR2 is YENEEA. For the CDR3, the DNA is TGTGCCAGCAGCTTGGCGGGAGCCGCCTACAATGAGCAGTTCTTC. This translates into CASSLAGAAYNEQFF. The full variable domain, completed using reference TRBV11-3 and TRBJ2-1, is EAGVVQSPRYKIIEKKQPVAFWCNPISGHNTLYWYLQNLGQGPELLIRYENEEAVDDSQLPKDRFSAERLKGVDSTLKIQPAELGDSAVYLCASSLAGAAYNEQFFGPGTRLTVL.

The chain joins TRBV4-3 to TRBJ2-2, with a weak D call TRBD2 (6 bases). Germline assignment: CDR1 LGHNA and CDR2 YSLEER. This CDR3 contains 18 residues. The V and J ends lost 0 bases and 1 base respectively, with 15 bases between them. CDR3 in DNA: TGCGCCAGCAGCCAAGATATCAGAGCGGGTGAGAACACCGGGGAGCTGTTTTTT. This sequence encodes CASSQDIRAGENTGELFF.

J is TRBJ2-7 and V is TRBV24-1; TRBD1 agrees at 12 bases. V trimming: 4 bases; J trimming: 4 bases; junction bases outside the gene matches: 1. Germline V gene sequence: CDR1 KGHDR, CDR2 SFDVKD. This CDR3 is built from 14 residues. DNA for the CDR3: TGTGCCACCAGTGAGGGACAGGGGGCGTACGAGCAGTACTTC. This codes for CATSEGQGAYEQYF.

The sample holds one count of this clone. The chain carries TRBV5-1 and TRBJ2-1; 7 positions agree with TRBD2. This CDR3 has 14 amino acids. Germline V gene lookup returns CDR1 SGHRS and CDR2 YFSETQ. With V trimmed by 4 bases and J by 6 bases, 7 bases remained unmatched. The DNA for the CDR3 is TGCGCCAGCAGCCACGGACTAGAAACCAATGAGCAGTTCTTC. Amino acids: CASSHGLETNEQFF.

This clone was seen just once. V and J are TRBV7-8 and TRBJ2-1, with D unclear. Germline values: CDR1 SGHVS, CDR2 FQNEAQ. V lost 5 bases and J lost 3, with 14 bases in between. The length of the CDR3 is 15 residues. The DNA for the CDR3 is TGTGCCAGCAGCGCACAGTTAGTGGGCTACAATGAGCAGTTCTTC. It specifies CASSAQLVGYNEQFF. Based on the CDR3 plus reference TRBV7-8 and TRBJ2-1, the full variable domain is GAGVSQSPRYKVAKRGQDVALRCDPISGHVSLFWYQQALGQGPEFLTYFQNEAQLDKSGLPSDRFFAERPEGSVSTLKIQRTQQEDSAVYLCASSAQLVGYNEQFFGPGTRLTVL.

Only one count was recorded for this clone. The chain couples TRBV28 to TRBJ1-3; D might be TRBD1 (5 bases). V lost 9 bases to trimming and J lost 0 bases, with 18 bases between them. CDR1 is MDHEN, CDR2 SYDVKM, per germline. The CDR3 extends over 16 amino acids. Here the CDR3 reads CASDSAGFNSGNTIYF. The DNA of the CDR3 is TGTGCCAGTGACAGTGCCGGCTTCAACTCTGGAAACACCATATATTTT.

V and J are TRBV29-1 and TRBJ2-7; D perhaps matches TRBD1 (5 bases). In germline, CDR1 is SQVTM, CDR2 ANQGSEA. The CDR3 is 13 amino acids. V was pared by 6 bases and J by 4 bases, with 16 bases between. CDR3: CSVGLGVGYEQYF. CDR3 coding DNA: TGCAGCGTGGGATTAGGGGTGGGGTACGAGCAGTACTTC.

J is TRBJ1-6 and V is TRBV28, with unresolved D. CDR1 and CDR2 from the germline V gene are MDHEN and SYDVKM. The CDR3 extends over 12 amino acids. V was shortened by 11 bases and J by 0 bases, with 5 bases between the two germline ends. The CDR3 DNA reads TGTGCCTATAGCTCCTATAATTCACCCCTCCACTTT. It is translated as CAYSSYNSPLHF.

The chain links TRBV28 to TRBJ1-2, with 8 bases aligning to TRBD1. Germline V gene lookup returns CDR1 MDHEN and CDR2 SYDVKM. V lost 10 bases, J lost 8 bases, and 15 bases stayed unmatched. The CDR3 contains 14 residues. The CDR3 is CATQSGQGISGYTF. CDR3 nucleotide sequence: TGTGCCACCCAAAGCGGACAGGGTATTAGCGGCTACACCTTC.

The chain has TRBV5-1 and TRBJ2-1; 7 bases map to TRBD1. The CDR3 length is 16 residues. Germline-derived CDR1 and CDR2 are SGHRS and YFSETQ. The V segment lost 4 bases and the J segment 6 bases; nucleotides outside the gene matches: 13. CDR3 protein: CASSENRGPLANEQFF. As DNA, the CDR3 is TGCGCCAGCAGCGAAAACAGGGGTCCCCTCGCCAATGAGCAGTTCTTC.

The chain is built from TRBV4-3 and TRBJ2-7; tentatively, D is TRBD1 (6 bases). The CDR3 contains 15 residues. Between the trimmed V and J ends, which lost 0 bases and 5 bases, there was a span of 14 bases. Per germline, CDR1 LGHNA and CDR2 YSLEER. The CDR3 DNA is TGCGCCAGCAGCCAAGATCTTGGGGGCGCCAACGAGCAGTACTTC. Protein: CASSQDLGGANEQYF.

Only a few counts were recorded for this clone. V is TRBV5-8 and J is TRBJ2-3; 8 bases match TRBD2. Losses at the gene ends were 4 bases for V and 3 bases for J; bases not matched to a gene: 7. CDR1 is SGHTS and CDR2 is YDEGEE in the germline V gene. This CDR3 is built from 15 residues. DNA of the CDR3: TGTGCCAGCAGCGGGAATATAGCGGGGACAGATACGCAGTATTTT. Its translation: CASSGNIAGTDTQYF.

The rearrangement links TRBV5-1 to TRBJ1-1; D might be TRBD1 (6 bases). Trimming removed 2 bases at V and 4 bases at J, with 12 bases between. This CDR3 comprises 14 residues. Looked up from germline, CDR1 is SGHRS and CDR2 is YFSETQ. The DNA of the CDR3 is TGCGCCAGCAGCTTAACTACAGGGATCACTGAAGCTTTCTTT. As protein: CASSLTTGITEAFF.

V usage is TRBV29-1 and J usage is TRBJ2-5; D ambiguous. CDR3 size: 14 residues. The V and J ends lost 2 bases and 5 bases respectively, with 15 bases between them. Germline V gene lookup returns CDR1 SQVTM and CDR2 ANQGSEA. The CDR3 reads CSVELQSQHETQYF. The CDR3 DNA is TGCAGCGTTGAATTGCAATCCCAACACGAGACCCAGTACTTC.

This rearrangement joins TRBV28 to TRBJ2-1; 10 bases are a match to TRBD2. The germline V gene encodes CDR1 MDHEN and CDR2 SYDVKM. This CDR3 contains 15 residues. The V segment lost 4 bases and the J segment 5 bases; nucleotides outside the gene matches: 5. CDR3 nucleotides: TGTGCCAGCAGTTACCCTAGCGGGAGAAACAATGAGCAGTTCTTC. This translates into CASSYPSGRNNEQFF.

This clone was detected only once. V usage is TRBV5-1 and J usage is TRBJ2-6; 7 nucleotides agree with TRBD1. This CDR3 region has 18 residues. The J segment lost 0 bases and the V segment lost 4 bases, leaving 10 bases of the junction unmatched. The germline V gene has CDR1 SGHRS and CDR2 YFSETQ. CDR3 amino acids: CASSIYGTVGSGANVLTF. The CDR3 nucleotides are TGCGCCAGCAGCATATACGGGACAGTCGGCTCTGGGGCCAACGTCCTGACTTTC.

This clone came up once. The chain carries TRBV11-2 and TRBJ2-1; a possible D gene is TRBD1 (5 bases). This CDR3 is 15 amino acids long. V lost 1 base and J 6 bases, leaving 13 bases between the germline ends. CDR1 is SGHAT and CDR2 is FQNNGV in the germline V gene. CDR3 amino acids: CASSLAGMQGNEQFF. DNA for the CDR3: TGTGCCAGCAGCTTAGCGGGTATGCAGGGCAATGAGCAGTTCTTC.

V and J are TRBV6-2 or TRBV6-3 and TRBJ2-1; TRBD2 matches 11 bases. Unmatched junction bases numbered 5, after V lost 6 bases and J lost 10 bases. Germline V gene sequence: CDR1 MNHEY, CDR2 SVGEGT. CDR3 length equals 13 residues. The CDR3 loop is CASRPSGRYEQFF. The CDR3 DNA sequence: TGTGCCAGCAGGCCTAGCGGGAGGTACGAGCAGTTCTTC.

The chain is built from TRBV18 and TRBJ2-6; TRBD2 agrees at 11 bases. Germline V gene data show CDR1 as KGHSH and CDR2 as LQKENI. V was clipped by 1 base and J by 3 bases; unmatched bases: 8. The CDR3 spans 19 residues. CDR3 amino acids: CASSPQALAGVGGANVLTF. The CDR3 nucleotides are TGTGCCAGCTCACCACAGGCACTAGCGGGAGTTGGTGGGGCCAACGTCCTGACTTTC.